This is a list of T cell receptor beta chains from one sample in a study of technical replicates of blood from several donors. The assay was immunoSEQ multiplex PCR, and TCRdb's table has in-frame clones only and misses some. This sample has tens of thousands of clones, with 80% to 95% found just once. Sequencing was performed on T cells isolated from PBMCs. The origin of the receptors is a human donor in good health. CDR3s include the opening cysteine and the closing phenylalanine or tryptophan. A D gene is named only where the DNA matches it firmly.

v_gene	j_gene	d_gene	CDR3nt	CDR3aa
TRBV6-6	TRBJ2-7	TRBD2	TGTGCCAGCAGAGACACTAGCGGGAGGGCCAACGAGCAGTACTTC	CASRDTSGRANEQYF
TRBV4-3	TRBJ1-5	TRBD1	TGCGCCAGCAGCCAAGTAAGTGGACAGGGGTTCAATCAGCCCCAGCATTTT	CASSQVSGQGFNQPQHF
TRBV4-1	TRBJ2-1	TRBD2	TGCGCCAGCAGCCAAGCGGGACTAGCGGAGCAGTTCTTC	CASSQAGLAEQFF
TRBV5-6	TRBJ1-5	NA	TGTGCCAGCAGCTTTAATAGCAATCAGCCCCAGCATTTT	CASSFNSNQPQHF
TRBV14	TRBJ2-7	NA	TGTGCCAGCAGCCAAGCGTCGTTCCTCTACGAGCAGTACTTC	CASSQASFLYEQYF
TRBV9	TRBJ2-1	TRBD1	TGTGCCAGCAGCACCGGGACAGGGAGGTTTGAGCAGTTCTTC	CASSTGTGRFEQFF
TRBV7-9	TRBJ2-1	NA	TGTGCCAGCAGCCTTCCTGACTTCAATGAGCAGTTCTTC	CASSLPDFNEQFF
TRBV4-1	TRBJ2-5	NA	TGCGCCAGCAGCCAGTTTCTAGCGCTACAAGAGACCCAGTACTTC	CASSQFLALQETQYF
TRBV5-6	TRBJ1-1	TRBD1	TGTGCCAGCAGCTTCGACAGGGGGAACACTGAAGCTTTCTTT	CASSFDRGNTEAFF
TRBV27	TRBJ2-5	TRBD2	TGTGCCAGCAGCTTAGCGGGAGGGCCGCTGGTGACCCAGTACTTC	CASSLAGGPLVTQYF
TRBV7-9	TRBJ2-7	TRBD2	TGTGCCAGCAGCTTTTCGGGGGGGTACGAGCAGTACTTC	CASSFSGGYEQYF
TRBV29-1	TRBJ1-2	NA	TGCAGCGTTGAAACGCAGATCGGGTATGGCTACACCTTC	CSVETQIGYGYTF
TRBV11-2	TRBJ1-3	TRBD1	TGTGCCAGCAGCCCGCAGGGGGTCCCCTCTGGAAACACCATATATTTT	CASSPQGVPSGNTIYF
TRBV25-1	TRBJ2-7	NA	TGTGCCAGCAGTAAGCTCGAGCAGTACTTC	CASSKLEQYF